This T cell receptor (beta chain) was identified in a study of cytomegalovirus exposure and HLA in healthy donors. Trimming took off 1 base at V and 7 bases at J, with 11 bases between the two ends. This CDR3 has 13 residues. Germline V gene data show CDR1 as SGHRS and CDR2 as YFSETQ. Notes on the study in general: In vitro, a few CMV-associated chains proved specific for CMV antigens. A later analysis found first-cohort TCR clusters tended to co-occur in the 120 or so validation repertoires.

This clone was counted once. The antigen is undetermined. Assay used: immunoSEQ multiplex PCR; TCRdb lists only in-frame clones, some missing. The sample includes tens of thousands of clones, roughly 92% of them seen just once. The gene calls are TRBV5-1 and TRBJ1-1; unclear D gene. The specimen was PBMCs. The TCR originated in a woman aged 18-29 years in good health and CMV-seropositive. In DNA form, the CDR3 reads TGCGCCAGCAGCTTGTTAGTCGAGGGTGAAGCTTTCTTT. Its protein is CASSLLVEGEAFF.